This record covers a single TCR beta chain. Only one count was recorded for this clone. Which antigen it targets is not known. Base qualities are missing; no much larger clone stands one base away. Another Seattle source contributed samples from volunteer blood donors who had recovered from COVID-19. Whole blood was collected in K2EDTA tubes by collaborating institutions according to the institutions' own protocols. For TCRbeta analysis, collaborators shipped samples in one of three forms: frozen whole blood, isolated PBMCs, or DNA extracted from either of those sample types. The sample comes from a study of blood T cell repertoires in COVID-19 (TCRdb year 2020). Regarding the study in general: The collaborator samples originated in the United States, Italy and Spain and spanned the acute and convalescent phases of COVID-19. The material from the prospective study consisted of cDNA or gDNA derived from T cells, B-cell-depleted T cells, or PBMCs. Deeply sampled blood TCRbeta repertoires from subjects exposed to, actively infected with, or recovered from COVID-19 were included in the dataset. The repertoires were released in a freely available public database intended as a resource for research on the immune response to SARS-CoV-2. The samples were drawn from the first 160 participants of the ongoing ImmuneRACE study and from over 950 subjects provided by 6 global collaborators. The sample metadata nearly always contained a de-identified subject ID, COVID-19 status, age in years and sex. HLA class I and class II types, where available, came from metadata supplied by the sample provider rather than from assay-based typing.

The investigation overall reported the following: Clinical and demographic metadata were provided uncurated, with the amount varying by source and participant.

TCRbeta CDR3 regions were amplified from genomic DNA using the immunoSEQ Assay, a bias-controlled multiplex PCR. As for the original processing: The number of nucleated cells in each sample was estimated from the amplification of reference gene primers within the assay. Sequence reads were collapsed and filtered to measure the absolute abundance of every unique TCRbeta CDR3 rearrangement. Productive Simpson clonality was computed per sample as the square root of Simpson's diversity index over productive rearrangements. The immuneACCESS repertoire file appears here via TCRdb, limited to in-frame rearrangements. These files lack a portion of the clones; in checked studies, under half of the deficit traces to unresolved V genes, and the cause of the others is not known. V and J calls plus clone size are reproduced from that table; the DNA served to infer D and trimming. Counted in this sample were approximately 170,000 clones; approximately 85% of them appeared once. 1% to 1.5% of the sample belongs to the ten largest clones.

The germline V gene encodes CDR1 SGHRS and CDR2 YFSETQ. Trimming at the junction amounts to 4 bases on V and 0 bases on J, and the germline ends lie 7 bases apart. Including the terminal cysteine and phenylalanine, the CDR3 comprises 13 residues. Only the CDR3 part of the read is kept: 39 bases, read in frame from the first base. The TCR was taken from a man aged 55 to 70 who had recovered from COVID-19. In this chain, TRBV5-1 is recombined with TRBJ1-1; the D segment cannot be called with confidence. The sequenced sample consisted of peripheral blood. The encoded CDR3 is CASSADLNTEAFF. The nucleotide sequence reads as follows: TGCGCCAGCAGCGCAGACTTGAACACTGAAGCTTTCTTT.